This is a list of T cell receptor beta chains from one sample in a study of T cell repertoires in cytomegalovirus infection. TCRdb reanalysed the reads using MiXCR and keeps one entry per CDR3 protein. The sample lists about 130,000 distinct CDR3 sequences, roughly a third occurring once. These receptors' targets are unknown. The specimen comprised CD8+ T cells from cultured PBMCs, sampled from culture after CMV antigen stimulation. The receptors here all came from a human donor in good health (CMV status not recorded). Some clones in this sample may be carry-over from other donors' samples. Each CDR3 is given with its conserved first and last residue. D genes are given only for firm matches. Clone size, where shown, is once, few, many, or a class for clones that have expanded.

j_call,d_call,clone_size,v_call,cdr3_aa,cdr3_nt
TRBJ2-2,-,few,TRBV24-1,CATSDRGGDGELFF,TGTGCCACCAGTGACAGGGGAGGAGACGGGGAGCTGTTTTTT
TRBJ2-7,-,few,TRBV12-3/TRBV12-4,CASSFPSQAVPSYEQYF,TGTGCCAGCAGTTTCCCCTCCCAGGCCGTCCCCTCCTACGAGCAGTACTTC
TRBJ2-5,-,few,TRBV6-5,CASSHRAAQETQYF,TGTGCCAGCAGCCACCGGGCTGCTCAAGAGACCCAGTACTTC
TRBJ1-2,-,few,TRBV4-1,CASSQEVEGHYGYTF,TGCGCCAGCAGCCAAGAGGTGGAGGGACACTATGGCTACACCTTC
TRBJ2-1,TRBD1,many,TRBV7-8,CASSLRQGAYNEQFF,TGTGCCAGCAGTTTAAGACAGGGGGCCTACAATGAGCAGTTCTTC
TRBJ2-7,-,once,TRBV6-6,CASSTRNSPRYERYF,TGTGCCAGCAGTACCAGGAACTCCCCGCGCTACGAGCGGTACTTC
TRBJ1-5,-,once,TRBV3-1,CASSQTGKDFPNQPQHF,TGTGCCAGCAGCCAGACAGGCAAAGATTTTCCGAATCAGCCCCAGCATTTT
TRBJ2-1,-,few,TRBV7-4,CASSFGTGGRKFF,TGTGCCAGCAGCTTCGGTACGGGGGGCCGCAAGTTCTTC
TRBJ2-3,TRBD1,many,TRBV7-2,CASSLEARQGSPDTQYF,TGTGCCAGCAGCTTAGAAGCCCGACAGGGGAGCCCAGATACGCAGTATTTT
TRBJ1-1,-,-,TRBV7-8,CASSLDGGMNTEAFF,TGTGCCAGCAGCTTAGACGGGGGTATGAACACTGAAGCTTTCTTT
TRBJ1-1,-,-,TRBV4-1,CASSQDSGNTEAFF,TGCGCCAGCAGCCAAGATAGTGGGAACACTGAAGCTTTCTTT
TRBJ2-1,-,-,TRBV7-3,CASSLRTDCYHEQFF,TGTGCCAGCAGCTTAAGGACAGATTGCTACCATGAGCAGTTCTTC
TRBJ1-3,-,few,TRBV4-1,CASSQLPGGAGGNTIYF,TGCGCCAGCAGCCAGCTACCCGGAGGGGCGGGAGGAAACACCATATATTTT
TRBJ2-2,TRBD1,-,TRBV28,CATRWDRGATGELFF,TGTGCCACCCGATGGGACAGGGGTGCCACCGGGGAGCTGTTTTTT
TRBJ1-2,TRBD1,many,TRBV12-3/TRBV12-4,CASRDTGTAHGYTF,TGTGCCAGCAGGGATACAGGGACAGCTCATGGCTACACCTTC
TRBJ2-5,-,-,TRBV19,CASSILTDQETQYF,TGTGCCAGTAGTATATTAACCGACCAAGAGACCCAGTACTTC
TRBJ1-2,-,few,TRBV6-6,CASSYSTGDDYTF,TGTGCCAGCAGTTACTCGACAGGCGATGACTACACCTTC
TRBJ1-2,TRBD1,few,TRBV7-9,CASSLGNRGNDGYTF,TGTGCCAGCAGCTTAGGAAACAGGGGTAATGATGGCTACACCTTC
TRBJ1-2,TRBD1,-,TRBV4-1,CASSQNQGAYGYTF,TGCGCCAGCAGCCAAAATCAGGGGGCTTATGGCTACACCTTC